The TCR beta chain described here comes from a study of blood T cells in healthy people across ages (dated by TCRdb to 2014 to 2015). Broadly, across the study: In model experiments, template switching captured roughly one uniquely barcoded TCR beta cDNA molecule for every two T cells. To track age-related changes in TCR beta repertoire diversity, the study relied on deep sequencing normalized with unique cDNA molecular identifiers. The donors were divided into four age groups: young (average around 16 years), middle-aged (about 40), aged (approximately 64) and long-lived (roughly 82). To avoid experimental bias, donors of different ages were distributed randomly across sequencing lanes. Two additional independent replicas of 1 million unique cDNA reads from the same blood draw were analyzed for two donors (one aged 18 to 30 and one aged 80 or older). The research as a whole found: Observed TCR beta diversity correlated strongly with the percentage of naive T cells measured by flow cytometry. Since profiling was done on bulk unsorted PBMCs, naive and antigen-experienced compartments could not be conclusively compared. Because the CMV infection status of the donors was unknown, age-related changes in expanded clonotypes may potentially have been confounded. The long-lived group showed more naive CD4+ T cells, fewer expanded clones and increased TCR diversity than the aged group, suggesting age selection. As age increased, observed TCR beta diversity per million T cells dropped in a roughly linear way, and a significant reduction was already evident by age 40. Estimates of total diversity from one million sequenced T cells were regarded as lower bounds and underestimates.

The library relied on 5' RACE. TCRdb records Illumina HiSeq 2500 as the sequencer. A second roughly 6 to 12 cycle PCR used a sample-barcoded 5' primer and a J-beta primer mix. A unique molecular identifier was introduced onto each TCR beta cDNA molecule by a template-switch 5' adaptor carrying 12 random nucleotides. Each sample yielded at least 2.5 million CDR3-containing paired-end reads. First-strand cDNA was synthesized from all RNA with the Mint cDNA synthesis kit, primed by a TRBC-specific oligonucleotide. All cDNA was treated with uracil-DNA glycosylase and then went through a first 18-cycle PCR with the universal primers M1SS and BC2_uni_R. On the study's bioinformatics: For normalization, 1 million high-quality reads were randomly selected from each sample, with every read carrying a distinct molecular identifier. Reads sharing molecular identifiers were discarded rather than binned into consensus sequences. MiTCR, with a Q25 quality threshold and the strictest error-elimination algorithm, was used for CDR3 identification, clonotype clustering and error correction. A nonparametric unseen species model with Euler transformation was used to estimate lower-bound total TCR beta diversity. The raw public reads went through TCRdb reprocessing: fastp at Q25, MiXCR clone calling, in-frame beta chains kept. Merged by CDR3 protein, the rows form single entries marked with the most common genes and DNA. These V and J calls originate from TCRdb's pipeline instead of the authors' own analysis. This sample lists about 1.5 million distinct CDR3 sequences; approximately 39% were detected once. The ten largest clones capture roughly 3.7% of the sample.

This clonotype was found a few times. Its antigen is not yet known. Base qualities are not recorded, but no much larger clone differs from it by a single base. From a lookup of the germline V gene (reference sequence), CDR1 and CDR2 are SEHNR and FQNEAQ. A distance of 12 bases separates the germline ends of V and J, which lose 5 bases and 2 bases respectively. The CDR3 runs 14 residues from the cysteine to the phenylalanine. Of the read, only the CDR3 DNA is kept; its 42 bases are in frame from base 1. The approximately 40 donors, aged about 6 to 100 years, were systemically healthy Caucasian individuals from Russia. Each donor gave ten milliliters of peripheral blood, collected into EDTA-treated Vacutainer tubes. PBMCs were isolated by Ficoll-Paque density-gradient centrifugation, with at least 6 million obtained per sample. Total RNA was extracted from PBMCs with Trizol reagent, with at least 5.5 micrograms obtained per sample. For every donor, flow cytometry on a PBMC aliquot measured the percentage of naive CD45RAhigh/CD27high T cells.

Sequenced input: blood. The rearrangement joined TRBV7-9 to TRBJ1-2, with a tentative D gene TRBD1 over 5 matching bases. The sequence derives from a woman aged 18-29 years in good health. The CDR3 here reads CASSGGTENYGYTF. The DNA reads as follows: TGTGCCAGCAGCGGGGGGACGGAAAACTATGGCTACACCTTC.